Below are 25 T cell receptor beta chains sequenced from a single sample in a study of T cell responses to AZD1222 COVID-19 vaccine. TCRdb keeps only in-frame clones here, not all; method: immunoSEQ multiplex PCR. The sample includes some 130,000 clones, about 93% of them seen just once. This sample comprised peripheral blood, obtained 28 days after the second AZD1222 dose. The receptors were sampled from an adult who received the AZD1222 COVID-19 vaccine.

The rearrangement links TRBV10-3 to TRBJ2-5, with TRBD2 matching over 13 bases. The V segment lost 4 bases and the J segment 4 bases; nucleotides outside the gene matches: 6. The CDR3 totals 16 residues. Germline CDR1 and CDR2: ENHRY and SYGVKD. As DNA, the CDR3 is TGTGCCATCAGTGGACTAGCGGGGGGTCGGGGAGAGACCCAGTACTTC. Translated: CAISGLAGGRGETQYF.

This clone came up once. CDR3 DNA: TGTGCCAGCAGCACCGGACAGGGGTGGGTCGACACTGAAGCTTTCTTT. This codes for CASSTGQGWVDTEAFF. V gene TRBV5-4 combines with J gene TRBJ1-1; 9 bases line up with TRBD1. The trim removed 4 bases at V and 3 bases at J, leaving 10 bases unmatched. CDR1 and CDR2 (germline): SGHNT, YYREEE (reference sequence). CDR3 size: 16 residues.

This clone was picked up a small number of times. The chain joins TRBV6-5 to TRBJ2-7; maybe TRBD2 (5 bases). CDR1 is MNHEY and CDR2 is SVGAGI in the germline V gene. CDR3 length: 15 amino acids. Between the trimmed V and J ends, which lost 4 bases and 1 base, there was a span of 14 bases. The CDR3 coding sequence is TGTGCCAGCAGTTTCCGAGGCGGGCCTTCCTACGAGCAGTACTTC. This codes for CASSFRGGPSYEQYF.

This clone was seen a handful of times. The chain recombines TRBV28 with TRBJ2-7, with D possibly TRBD2 on 5 matching bases. The CDR3 covers 12 residues. V was cut by 9 bases and J by 4 bases, with 13 bases left in between. The germline V gene encodes CDR1 MDHEN and CDR2 SYDVKM. This CDR3 reads CASSNSGYEQYF. The CDR3 nucleotides are TGTGCCAGTTCTAATTCGGGGTACGAGCAGTACTTC.

The chain has TRBV9 and TRBJ1-1; D remains ambiguous. V was pared by 4 bases and J by 0 bases, with 22 bases between. Germline CDR1 reads SGDLS; CDR2 reads YYNGEE. This CDR3 contains 18 residues. The CDR3 sequence: CASSLSPSRAVMNTEAFF. The CDR3 nucleotides are TGTGCCAGCAGCTTAAGCCCCTCTCGAGCAGTCATGAACACTGAAGCTTTCTTT. The whole variable domain, filled in from reference TRBV9 and TRBJ1-1, reads DSGVTQTPKHLITATGQRVTLRCSPRSGDLSVYWYQQSLDQGLQFLIQYYNGEERAKGNILERFSAQQFPDLHSELNLSSLELGDSALYFCASSLSPSRAVMNTEAFFGQGTRLTVV.

The chain combines TRBV7-9 with TRBJ1-2; D call uncertain. Per germline, CDR1 SEHNR and CDR2 FQNEAQ (reference sequence). The length of the CDR3 is 13 residues. Trimming shortened V by 0 bases and J by 6 bases, and 8 bases separated the two germline ends. CDR3 sequence reads: CASSLAEADGYTF. Written as DNA, the CDR3 is TGTGCCAGCAGCTTAGCCGAGGCAGATGGCTACACCTTC.

CDR3 loop: CASSSGGWTGELFF. The DNA of the CDR3 is TGTGCCAGCAGCTCGGGGGGTTGGACCGGGGAGCTGTTTTTT. The gene calls are TRBV5-4 and TRBJ2-2, with TRBD2 matching over 7 bases. The CDR3 totals 14 residues. CDR1 is SGHNT and CDR2 is YYREEE in the germline V gene (reference sequence). J gave up 5 bases and V 3 bases, and 4 bases lay outside the gene matches.

This clone was counted once. This chain links TRBV18 with TRBJ2-5; weak D call: TRBD2 (6 bases). The germline CDR1 and CDR2 sequences are KGHSH and LQKENI. The germline V and J ends were trimmed by 3 bases and 4 bases, with 12 bases remaining between them. The CDR3 runs 14 residues. The CDR3 DNA sequence: TGTGCCAGCTCACCTAAGGGAGGTGGAGAGACCCAGTACTTC. It is translated as CASSPKGGGETQYF. The complete variable domain, with remaining parts taken from reference TRBV18 and TRBJ2-5, reads NAGVMQNPRHLVRRRGQEARLRCSPMKGHSHVYWYRQLPEEGLKFMVYLQKENIIDESGMPKERFSAEFPKEGPSILRIQQVVRGDSAAYFCASSPKGGGETQYFGPGTRLLVL.

The chain has TRBV19 and TRBJ1-3; D is uncertain. Trimming stripped 2 bases from V and 2 bases from J, with 13 bases between. The germline V gene has CDR1 LNHDA and CDR2 SQIVND (reference sequence). The CDR3 has 16 residues. The CDR3 nucleotides read TGTGCCAGTAGTATAAGACCCGGAGCCGCTGGAAACACCATATATTTT. It is translated as CASSIRPGAAGNTIYF.

This rearrangement joins TRBV11-2 to TRBJ1-2; perhaps TRBD1 as D (6 bases). There are 15 residues in the CDR3. Trimming took off 5 bases at V and 3 bases at J, with 16 bases between the two ends. From germline, CDR1 is SGHAT and CDR2 FQNNGV. The CDR3 DNA reads TGTGCCAGCAGCCAGGCCGGGGGCGCAGACTATGGCTACACCTTC. It translates to CASSQAGGADYGYTF.

This clone was detected once. V gene TRBV4-2 combines with J gene TRBJ2-4, with TRBD1 matching over 10 bases. The germline CDR1 and CDR2 sequences are LGHNA and YNFKEQ. This CDR3 is built from 16 residues. The junction had 10 bases not matched to a gene; V was cut back by 2 bases and J by 9 bases. The CDR3 here is CASSQPGTGESGIQYF. The CDR3 nucleotides read TGTGCCAGCAGCCAACCCGGGACAGGGGAGTCCGGCATTCAGTACTTC.

The genes are TRBV7-2 and TRBJ1-1, with a possible D match to TRBD1 (5 bases). CDR1 SGHTA and CDR2 FQGNSA come from the germline V gene. Between the trimmed V and J ends, which lost 1 base and 0 bases, there was a span of 18 bases. This CDR3 region has 18 residues. The CDR3 DNA follows: TGTGCCAGCAGCTTAGTAGGTAGTGGGGGGAGCATGAACACTGAAGCTTTCTTT. Amino acids: CASSLVGSGGSMNTEAFF.

The chain has TRBV19 and TRBJ1-6; no clear D gene. The CDR3 extends over 15 amino acids. Trimming left V 3 bases short and J 9 bases short, with 15 bases between. The germline V gene has CDR1 LNHDA and CDR2 SQIVND (reference sequence). CDR3 nucleotides: TGTGCCAGTAGTATGTGGGATCGCGCAGGTTCACCCCTCCACTTT. Its protein product is CASSMWDRAGSPLHF.

V is TRBV7-9 and J is TRBJ1-4, with a weak D call TRBD1 (5 bases). This CDR3 is built from 15 residues. The germline V gene has CDR1 SEHNR and CDR2 FQNEAQ (reference sequence). V was trimmed by 4 bases and J by 8 bases, leaving 17 bases between them. Here the CDR3 DNA reads TGTGCCAGCAGCTCTCCCCCCAGCCAGGGCGAAAAACTGTTTTTT. This gives the protein CASSSPPSQGEKLFF.

The chain combines TRBV7-3 with TRBJ2-3; 12 nucleotides agree with TRBD2. V lost 5 bases and J lost 6; bases outside the gene matches: 3. Germline CDR1 SGHTA, CDR2 FQGTGA. The CDR3 has 14 residues. The CDR3 bases are TGTGCCAGCAGCCCTAGCGGGGGGGTGGATACGCAGTATTTT. Its translation is CASSPSGGVDTQYF.

The chain's CDR3 is CASSIQETGNTIYF. The CDR3 DNA reads as TGTGCCAGCAGCATTCAGGAGACGGGAAACACCATATATTTT. The chain employs TRBV9 and TRBJ1-3; D is undetermined. CDR3 size: 14 residues. Deletions cut 4 bases from V and 4 bases from J, with 12 bases between. CDR1 SGDLS and CDR2 YYNGEE come from the germline V gene.

V usage is TRBV3-1 (or the pseudogene TRBV3-2) and J usage is TRBJ2-1; 9 bases are a match to TRBD1. This CDR3 region has 17 residues. The ends lost 4 bases at V and 4 bases at J; junction bases unmatched: 11. Germline CDR1 and CDR2: LGHDT and YNNKEL (reference sequence). CDR3 amino acids: CASSPLPGQGKYNEQFF. CDR3 coding DNA: TGTGCCAGCAGCCCACTTCCAGGACAGGGGAAATACAATGAGCAGTTCTTC.

The V call is TRBV6-6, the J call TRBJ2-1; 7 bases are shared with TRBD1. This CDR3 is 14 amino acids long. After removal of 5 bases from V and 5 bases from J, the junction contained 6 bases not matched to a gene. Per germline, CDR1 MNHNY and CDR2 SVGAGI (reference sequence). CDR3 nucleotide sequence: TGTGCCAGCAGTACCCGGGACAGAAACAATGAGCAGTTCTTC. Its protein is CASSTRDRNNEQFF.

The rearrangement joins TRBV13 to TRBJ2-7; D ambiguous. Trimming cost V 4 bases and J 6 bases, with 10 bases left between them. The CDR3 contains 12 residues. Germline values: CDR1 PRHDT, CDR2 FYEKMQ (reference sequence). CDR3 loop: CASSSQTGEQYF. For the CDR3, the DNA is TGTGCCAGCAGCTCCCAGACGGGCGAGCAGTACTTC.

This clone was observed a few times. The V and J genes are TRBV2 and TRBJ1-2; D is uncertain. V was trimmed by 2 bases and J by 5 bases, leaving 3 bases between them. CDR1 is SNHLY, CDR2 FYNNEI, per germline. The CDR3 runs to 11 residues. CDR3 protein: CASSEKYGYTF. CDR3 nucleotide sequence: TGTGCCAGCAGTGAAAAGTATGGCTACACCTTC.

This clone was detected only a few times. V and J are TRBV6-5 and TRBJ1-6; weak D call: TRBD1 (5 bases). Germline CDR1 and CDR2: MNHEY and SVGAGI. V lost 0 bases to trimming and J lost 8 bases, with 8 bases between them. The CDR3 runs to 14 residues. The CDR3 nucleotides are TGTGCCAGCAGTTACTCGGGAGGGGATTCACCCCTCCACTTT. Protein sequence: CASSYSGGDSPLHF.

The chain uses TRBV6-1 and TRBJ1-2, with D possibly being TRBD1 (5 bases). Trimming shortened V by 2 bases and J by 4 bases, and 11 bases separated the two germline ends. From germline, CDR1 is MNHNS and CDR2 SASEGT. The CDR3 totals 14 residues. The CDR3 DNA reads TGTGCCAGCAGTGAAAATTCGGGGCCCTATGGCTACACCTTC. Its protein product is CASSENSGPYGYTF.

The V call is TRBV11-2, the J call TRBJ2-7; no firm D call. The CDR3 runs to 14 residues. CDR1 is SGHAT and CDR2 is FQNNGV in the germline V gene. With 0 bases removed from V and 2 bases from J, the gap between germline ends came to 8 bases. CDR3 in amino acids: CASSLDTGPYEQYF. The CDR3 nucleotides are TGTGCCAGCAGCTTAGATACGGGCCCCTACGAGCAGTACTTC.

V usage is TRBV19 and J usage is TRBJ1-5; no reliable D call. This CDR3 is built from 18 residues. The V end lost 5 bases, the J end lost 0 bases, and 20 bases lay between the germline ends. Per the germline V gene, CDR1 is LNHDA and CDR2 is SQIVND (reference sequence). The chain's CDR3 is CASSLAVPGSTSNQPQHF. The CDR3 nucleotides are TGTGCCAGTAGTTTGGCCGTTCCCGGTAGCACTAGCAATCAGCCCCAGCATTTT.

The chain is built from TRBV5-1 and TRBJ2-7; D remains ambiguous. CDR1 and CDR2 (germline): SGHRS, YFSETQ. The CDR3 extends over 13 amino acids. V was pared by 0 bases and J by 2 bases, with 6 bases between. CDR3 sequence reads: CASSLDSTYEQYF. For the CDR3, the DNA is TGCGCCAGCAGCTTGGACAGCACCTACGAGCAGTACTTC.